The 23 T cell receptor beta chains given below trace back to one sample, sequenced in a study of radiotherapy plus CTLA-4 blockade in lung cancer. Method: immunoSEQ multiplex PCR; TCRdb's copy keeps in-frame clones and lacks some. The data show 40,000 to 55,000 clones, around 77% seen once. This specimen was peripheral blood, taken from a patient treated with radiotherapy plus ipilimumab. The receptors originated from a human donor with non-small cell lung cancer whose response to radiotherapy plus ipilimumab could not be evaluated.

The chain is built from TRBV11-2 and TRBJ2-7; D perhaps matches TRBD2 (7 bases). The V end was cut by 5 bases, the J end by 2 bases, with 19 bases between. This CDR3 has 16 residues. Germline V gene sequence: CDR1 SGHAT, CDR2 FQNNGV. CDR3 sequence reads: CASSEWRGGRPYEQYF. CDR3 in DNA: TGTGCCAGCAGCGAGTGGAGGGGGGGCCGGCCCTACGAGCAGTACTTC.

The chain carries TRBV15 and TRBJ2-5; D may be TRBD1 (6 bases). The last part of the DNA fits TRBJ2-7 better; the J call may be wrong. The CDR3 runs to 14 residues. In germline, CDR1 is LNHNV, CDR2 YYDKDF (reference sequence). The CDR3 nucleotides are TGTGCCACCAGCAGAGTTACTACAGGGAACGAGCAGTACTTC. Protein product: CATSRVTTGNEQYF.

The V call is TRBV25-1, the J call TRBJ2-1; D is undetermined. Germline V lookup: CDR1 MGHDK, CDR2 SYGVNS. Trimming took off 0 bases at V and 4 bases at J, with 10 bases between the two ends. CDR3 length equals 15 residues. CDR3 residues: CASSEYTPGYNEQFF. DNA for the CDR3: TGTGCCAGCAGTGAATATACCCCAGGATACAATGAGCAGTTCTTC.

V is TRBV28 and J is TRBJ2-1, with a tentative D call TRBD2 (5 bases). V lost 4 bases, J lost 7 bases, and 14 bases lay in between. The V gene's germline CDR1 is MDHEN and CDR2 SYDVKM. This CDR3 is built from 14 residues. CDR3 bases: TGTGCCAGCAGTTGGAACAACGGGAATAATGAGCAGTTCTTC. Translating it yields CASSWNNGNNEQFF.

CDR3 DNA: TGTGCCATCAGTGAGTCGGGGAGGACAGGGGGCTTGACTGAAGCTTTCTTT. The encoded protein is CAISESGRTGGLTEAFF. The V call is TRBV10-3, the J call TRBJ1-1; 11 bases align to TRBD1. The CDR3 spans 17 residues. The V and J ends lost 0 bases and 5 bases, in that order; junction bases with no gene match: 8. The V gene's germline CDR1 is ENHRY and CDR2 SYGVKD.

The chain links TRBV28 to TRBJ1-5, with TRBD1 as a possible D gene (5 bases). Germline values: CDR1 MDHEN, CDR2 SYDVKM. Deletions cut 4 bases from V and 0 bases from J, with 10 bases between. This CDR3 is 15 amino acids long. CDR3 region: CASSSGGGSNQPQHF. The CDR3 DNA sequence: TGTGCCAGCAGTTCCGGGGGGGGTAGCAATCAGCCCCAGCATTTT.

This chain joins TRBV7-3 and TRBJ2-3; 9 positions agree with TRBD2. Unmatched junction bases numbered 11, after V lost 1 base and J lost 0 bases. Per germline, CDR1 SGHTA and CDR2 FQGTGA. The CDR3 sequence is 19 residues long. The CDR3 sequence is CASSLNPGLTSGSTDTQYF. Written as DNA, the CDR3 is TGTGCCAGCAGCTTAAACCCCGGCTTGACTAGCGGTAGCACAGATACGCAGTATTTT.

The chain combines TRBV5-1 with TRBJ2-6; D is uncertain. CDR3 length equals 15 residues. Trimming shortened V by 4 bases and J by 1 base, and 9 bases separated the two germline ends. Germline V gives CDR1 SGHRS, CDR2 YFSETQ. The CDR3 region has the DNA TGCGCCAGCAGCCCCCTTCCGTCTGGGGCCAACGTCCTGACTTTC. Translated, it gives CASSPLPSGANVLTF.

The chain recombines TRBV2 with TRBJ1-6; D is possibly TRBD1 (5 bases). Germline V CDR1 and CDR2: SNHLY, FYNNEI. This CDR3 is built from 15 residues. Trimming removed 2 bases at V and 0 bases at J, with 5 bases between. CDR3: CASSEQGSYNSPLHF. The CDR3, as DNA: TGTGCCAGCAGTGAACAGGGCTCCTATAATTCACCCCTCCACTTT.

CDR3 region: CASSQESGRGTNTGELFF. In nucleotides, the CDR3 is TGTGCCAGCAGCCAAGAGAGTGGGCGAGGGACGAACACCGGGGAGCTGTTTTTT. This chain connects TRBV4-2 to TRBJ2-2; possibly TRBD2 for D (5 bases). CDR3 size: 18 residues. Per germline, CDR1 LGHNA and CDR2 YNFKEQ. V was shortened by 0 bases and J by 0 bases, with 14 bases between the two germline ends.

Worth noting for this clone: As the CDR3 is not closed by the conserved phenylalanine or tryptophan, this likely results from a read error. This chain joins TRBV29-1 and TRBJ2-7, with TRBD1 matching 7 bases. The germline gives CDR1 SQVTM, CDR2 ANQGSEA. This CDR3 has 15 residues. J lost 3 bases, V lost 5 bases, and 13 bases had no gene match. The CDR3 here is CSVQLSGQAFYEQYL. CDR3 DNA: TGCAGCGTTCAACTCTCTGGACAGGCCTTCTACGAGCAGTACCTC.

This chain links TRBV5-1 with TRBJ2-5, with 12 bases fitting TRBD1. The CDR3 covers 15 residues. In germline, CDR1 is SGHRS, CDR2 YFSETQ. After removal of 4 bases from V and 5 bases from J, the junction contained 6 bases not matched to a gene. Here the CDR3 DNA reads TGCGCCAGCAGCCCGGGACAGGGGGCGCAGGAGACCCAGTACTTC. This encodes CASSPGQGAQETQYF.

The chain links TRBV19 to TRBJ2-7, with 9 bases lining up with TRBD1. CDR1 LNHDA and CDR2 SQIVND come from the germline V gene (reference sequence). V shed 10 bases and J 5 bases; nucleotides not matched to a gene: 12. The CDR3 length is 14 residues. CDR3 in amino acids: CATRGRGQGNEQYF. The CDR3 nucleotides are TGTGCCACCCGTGGGAGGGGACAGGGCAACGAGCAGTACTTC.

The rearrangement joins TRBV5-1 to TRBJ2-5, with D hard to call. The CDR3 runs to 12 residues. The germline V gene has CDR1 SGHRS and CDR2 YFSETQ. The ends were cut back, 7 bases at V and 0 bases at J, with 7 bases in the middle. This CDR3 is CASSRYQETQYF. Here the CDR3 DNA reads TGCGCCAGCTCCAGGTACCAAGAGACCCAGTACTTC. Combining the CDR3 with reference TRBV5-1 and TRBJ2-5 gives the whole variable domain KAGVTQTPRYLIKTRGQQVTLSCSPISGHRSVSWYQQTPGQGLQFLFEYFSETQRNKGNFPGRFSGRQFSNSRSEMNVSTLELGDSALYLCASSRYQETQYFGPGTRLLVL.

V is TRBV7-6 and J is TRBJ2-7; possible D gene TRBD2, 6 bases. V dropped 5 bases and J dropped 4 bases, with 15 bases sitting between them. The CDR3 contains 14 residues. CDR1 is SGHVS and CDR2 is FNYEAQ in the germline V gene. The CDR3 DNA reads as TGTGCCAGCAGCCCCCGGGACTCCTATTACGAGCAGTACTTC. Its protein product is CASSPRDSYYEQYF.

CDR3 in DNA: TGCGCCAGCAGCCAAAGGAACAGGTGGGGGGCGGGGGTCTACGAGCAGTACTTC. Translating gives CASSQRNRWGAGVYEQYF. The rearrangement links TRBV5-1 to TRBJ2-7; TRBD2 is a possible D gene (7 bases). The germline CDR1 and CDR2 sequences are SGHRS and YFSETQ. With 4 bases removed from V and 3 bases from J, the gap between germline ends came to 26 bases. The CDR3 runs to 18 residues.

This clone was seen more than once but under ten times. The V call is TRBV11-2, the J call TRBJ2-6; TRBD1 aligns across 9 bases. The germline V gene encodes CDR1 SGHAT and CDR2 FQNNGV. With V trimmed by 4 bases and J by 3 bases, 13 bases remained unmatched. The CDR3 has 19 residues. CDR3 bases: TGTGCCAGCAGCTCACCGAAGGGGGACAGGGTCTTTGGGGCCAACGTCCTGACTTTC. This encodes CASSSPKGDRVFGANVLTF. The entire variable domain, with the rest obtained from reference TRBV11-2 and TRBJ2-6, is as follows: EAGVAQSPRYKIIEKRQSVAFWCNPISGHATLYWYQQILGQGPKLLIQFQNNGVVDDSQLPKDRFSAERLKGVDSTLKIQPAKLEDSAVYLCASSSPKGDRVFGANVLTFGAGSRLTVL.

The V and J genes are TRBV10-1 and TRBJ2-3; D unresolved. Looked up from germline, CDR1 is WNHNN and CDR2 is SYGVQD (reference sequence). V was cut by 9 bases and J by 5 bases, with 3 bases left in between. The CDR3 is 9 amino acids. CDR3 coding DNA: TGCGCCAGACTAGATACGCAGTATTTT. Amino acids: CARLDTQYF.

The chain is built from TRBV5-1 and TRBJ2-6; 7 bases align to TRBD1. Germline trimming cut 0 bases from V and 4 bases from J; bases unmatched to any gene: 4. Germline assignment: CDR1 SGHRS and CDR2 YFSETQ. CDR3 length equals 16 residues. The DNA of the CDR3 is TGCGCCAGCAGCTTGGGGGACAGCGTAGGGGCCAACGTCCTGACTTTC. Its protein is CASSLGDSVGANVLTF. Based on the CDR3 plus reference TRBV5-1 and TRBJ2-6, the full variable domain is KAGVTQTPRYLIKTRGQQVTLSCSPISGHRSVSWYQQTPGQGLQFLFEYFSETQRNKGNFPGRFSGRQFSNSRSEMNVSTLELGDSALYLCASSLGDSVGANVLTFGAGSRLTVL.

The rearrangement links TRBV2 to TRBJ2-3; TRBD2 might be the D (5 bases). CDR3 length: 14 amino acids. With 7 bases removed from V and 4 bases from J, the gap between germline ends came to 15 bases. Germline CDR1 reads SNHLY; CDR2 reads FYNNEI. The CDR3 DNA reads TGTGCCAGCACCCTGGGGAGCCTCGCAGATACGCAGTATTTT. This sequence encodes CASTLGSLADTQYF.

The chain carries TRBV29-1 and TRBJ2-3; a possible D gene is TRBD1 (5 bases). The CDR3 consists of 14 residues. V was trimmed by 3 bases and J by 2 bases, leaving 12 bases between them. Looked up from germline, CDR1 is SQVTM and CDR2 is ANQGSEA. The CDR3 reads CSVDLTAPTDTQYF. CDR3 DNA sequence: TGCAGCGTTGACCTGACAGCCCCCACAGATACGCAGTATTTT.

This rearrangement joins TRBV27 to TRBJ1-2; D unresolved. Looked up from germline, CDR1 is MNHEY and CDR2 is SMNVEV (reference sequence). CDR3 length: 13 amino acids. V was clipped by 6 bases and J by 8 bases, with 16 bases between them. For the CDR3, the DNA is TGTGCCAGCAGCCCGAACCTTCCGGGGGGCTACACCTTC. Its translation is CASSPNLPGGYTF.

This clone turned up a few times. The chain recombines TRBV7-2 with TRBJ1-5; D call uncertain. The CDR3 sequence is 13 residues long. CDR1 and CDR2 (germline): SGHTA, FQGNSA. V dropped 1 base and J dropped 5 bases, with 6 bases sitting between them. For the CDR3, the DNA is TGTGCCAGCAGCTTAGTAGGAGATCAGCCCCAGCATTTT. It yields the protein CASSLVGDQPQHF. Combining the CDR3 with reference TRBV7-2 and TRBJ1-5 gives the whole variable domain GAGVSQSPSNKVTEKGKDVELRCDPISGHTALYWYRQSLGQGLEFLIYFQGNSAPDKSGLPSDRFSAERTGGSVSTLTIQRTQQEDSAVYLCASSLVGDQPQHFGDGTRLSIL.